This T cell receptor (beta chain) was sequenced during a study of T-cell reconstitution after alpha-beta-depleted transplantation in children. The TCRbeta library was prepared with unique molecular identifiers. TCRdb called the PCR reads again in MiXCR, with one record for every CDR3 protein. The profile covers around 370,000 distinct CDR3 sequences, with around 15% appearing a single time and approximately 38% taken by the ten largest. This clonotype was picked up a small number of times. Its specificity is not known. Study-wide points: Two months or so post-transplant, alpha-beta T cells reportedly derived from several hundred expanded graft clones.

Trimming shortened V by 5 bases and J by 3 bases, and 5 bases separated the two germline ends. This CDR3 is built from 10 residues. Germline loops: CDR1 GTSNPN, CDR2 SVGIG (reference sequence). The sample here was PBMCs, mostly from graft donor cells, taken 360 days after TCRalphabeta/CD19-depleted stem cell transplant. The genes are TRBV30 and TRBJ2-7; D gene unclear. This clonotype originated in a male patient aged 2 to 9 who had a stem cell transplant for acute lymphoblastic leukemia, so the T cells may come from the graft donor. CDR3 amino acids: CAWGYYEQYF. The DNA of the CDR3 is TGTGCCTGGGGCTACTACGAGCAGTACTTC.